The source of this T cell receptor (beta chain) is a study of blood T cell repertoires in COVID-19 (dated by TCRdb to about 2020). With respect to the entire study: Collaborator samples came from the United States, Italy and Spain and covered acute and convalescent phases of COVID-19. The samples were drawn from two sources: the first 160 participants of the ongoing ImmuneRACE study, and 1,200 or so subjects contributed by 6 global collaborators. Where HLA class I and class II types were available, the types were taken from metadata supplied by the sample provider, not from assay-based typing. A freely available public database, intended as a resource for researchers studying the immune response to SARS-CoV-2, is where the repertoires were released. Sample metadata almost always included a de-identified subject ID, COVID-19 status, age in years and sex. The material from the prospective study consisted of cDNA or gDNA derived from T cells, B-cell-depleted T cells, or PBMCs. Subjects who had been exposed to COVID-19, were actively infected with it, or had recovered from it provided the deeply sampled blood TCRbeta repertoires that made up the dataset. Findings and caveats that apply to the study as a whole: The quantity of clinical and demographic metadata differed by source and by participant and was supplied without curation.

The immunoSEQ Assay, a bias-controlled multiplex PCR, was used to amplify TCRbeta CDR3 regions from genomic DNA. Under the source paper's analysis protocol: The number of nucleated cells in each sample was estimated by amplification of reference gene primers within the assay. To quantify the absolute abundance of each unique TCRbeta CDR3 rearrangement, sequence reads were collapsed and filtered. For each sample, productive Simpson clonality was calculated as the square root of Simpson's diversity index over productive rearrangements. TCRdb carries this immuneACCESS record with in-frame sequences only. Its versions omit some clonotypes, under half of them owing to an unresolved V gene in the studies checked, with the rest unexplained. Clonal size and the V and J genes are those of that table, whereas D and trimming came from the DNA. The sample records approximately 230,000 clones, approximately 80% of which are singletons. The top ten hold roughly 4.6% of the sample.

The collaborating institutions used their own protocols to collect whole blood in K2EDTA tubes. For TCRbeta analysis, collaborators shipped samples as frozen whole blood, isolated PBMCs, or DNA extracted from either of those sample types. V is pruned by 3 bases and J by 6 bases, leaving 6 bases of the junction without a gene match. Taken from cysteine to phenylalanine, the CDR3 has 13 residues. The entry retains the CDR3 DNA only, 39 bases that are in frame from base 1. From the germline V gene, CDR1 is SQVTM and CDR2 is ANQGSEA. Comment on this clone: The clone's antigen remains unknown. No base quality values were provided; no much bigger clone lies one nucleotide off.

Sequencing was done on a sample of peripheral blood. The sequence was collected from a woman aged 80 or older with active or convalescent COVID-19. The chain is encoded by TRBV29-1 joined to TRBJ2-5; the central 8 bases match TRBD1. This receptor carries the CDR3 CSVDGDRGKTQYF. At the DNA level, the sequence is TGCAGCGTTGACGGAGACAGGGGAAAGACCCAGTACTTC. When the CDR3 is completed using the reference TRBV29-1 and TRBJ2-5 genes on either side, the full variable domain is SAVISQKPSRDICQRGTSLTIQCQVDSQVTMMFWYRQQPGQSLTLIATANQGSEATYESGFVIDKFPISRPNLTFSTLTVSNMSPEDSSIYLCSVDGDRGKTQYFGPGTRLLVL.